The 13 T cell receptor beta chains below were found in one sample sequenced in a study of T cells in tuberculosis. Libraries were prepared by immunoSEQ multiplex PCR; TCRdb keeps only in-frame clonotypes and omits some of them. The repertoire consists of 30,000 to 40,000 clones, with about 97% occurring once and the leading ten covering roughly 6.2%. Material for sequencing was PBMCs. The receptors here all came from a donor aged 10 to 29 with latent tuberculosis or without tuberculosis infection.

DNA for the CDR3: TGTGCCAGCAGCGACCATTCGGGACTTAGTAATCGGGGACACAATGAGCAGTTCTTC. Protein sequence: CASSDHSGLSNRGHNEQFF. The rearrangement links TRBV9 to TRBJ2-1; possibly TRBD2 for D (6 bases). Germline V lookup: CDR1 SGDLS, CDR2 YYNGEE. This CDR3 is built from 19 residues. V was trimmed by 3 bases and J by 5 bases, leaving 27 bases between them.

The chain couples TRBV18 to TRBJ1-5; maybe TRBD1 (5 bases). This CDR3 region has 15 residues. Germline lookup yields CDR1 KGHSH and CDR2 LQKENI. V lost 2 bases and J 5 bases, leaving 13 bases between the germline ends. The CDR3 sequence: CASSPSREGYQPQHF. The CDR3 DNA is TGTGCCAGCTCACCATCCAGGGAAGGTTATCAGCCCCAGCATTTT.

Only one count was recorded for this clone. This chain uses TRBV7-6 with TRBJ2-3, with 8 positions matching TRBD2. The CDR3 covers 13 residues. The germline V gene has CDR1 SGHVS and CDR2 FNYEAQ. V lost 4 bases, J lost 6 bases, and 3 bases stayed unmatched. Here the CDR3 DNA reads TGTGCCAGCAGCTCGCGACTAGCGGATACGCAGTATTTT. It encodes CASSSRLADTQYF. The entire variable domain, with the rest obtained from reference TRBV7-6 and TRBJ2-3, is as follows: GAGVSQSPRYKVTKRGQDVALRCDPISGHVSLYWYRQALGQGPEFLTYFNYEAQQDKSGLPNDRFSAERPEGSISTLTIQRTEQRDSAMYRCASSSRLADTQYFGPGTRLTVL.

This clone came up once. This sequence joins TRBV4-1 and TRBJ2-1, with TRBD1 identical over 8 bases. This CDR3 comprises 15 residues. J gave up 5 bases and V 3 bases, and 6 bases lay outside the gene matches. Germline CDR1 reads MGHRA; CDR2 reads YSYEKL. The CDR3 sequence is CASSHRQGNDNEQFF. In nucleotides, the CDR3 is TGCGCCAGCAGCCATAGACAGGGGAATGACAATGAGCAGTTCTTC.

CDR3 nucleotides: TGTGCCAGCAGTTACTCAGGGGCCGGAAACACCATATATTTT. Translated: CASSYSGAGNTIYF. The rearrangement links TRBV6-6 to TRBJ1-3; TRBD1 is a possible D gene (5 bases). Between the trimmed V and J ends, which lost 0 bases and 4 bases, there was a span of 7 bases. In germline, CDR1 is MNHNY, CDR2 SVGAGI (reference sequence). The CDR3 length is 14 residues.

The chain joins TRBV6-6 to TRBJ1-2, with TRBD1 identical over 8 bases. Germline-derived CDR1 and CDR2 are MNHNY and SVGAGI (reference sequence). Losses at the gene ends were 5 bases for V and 8 bases for J; bases not matched to a gene: 7. CDR3 length: 13 amino acids. CDR3 residues: CASSTQGAIGYTF. CDR3 nucleotide sequence: TGTGCCAGCAGTACCCAGGGGGCGATCGGCTACACCTTC.

The chain is built from TRBV10-2 and TRBJ2-5, with 10 bases aligning to TRBD2. The junction had 4 bases not matched to a gene; V was cut back by 6 bases and J by 0 bases. The length of the CDR3 is 15 residues. Germline loops: CDR1 WSHSY, CDR2 SAAADI. CDR3 bases: TGCGCCAGCAGAGAACTAGCGGGGTACCAAGAGACCCAGTACTTC. It yields the protein CASRELAGYQETQYF.

This sequence joins TRBV19 and TRBJ2-7, with D possibly matching TRBD1 (6 bases). Between the trimmed V and J ends, which lost 3 bases and 0 bases, there was a span of 18 bases. Germline assignment: CDR1 LNHDA and CDR2 SQIVND (reference sequence). CDR3 length: 17 amino acids. CDR3 DNA sequence: TGTGCCAGTAGTATCTCTTGGGGGCAGACGGGCTCCTACGAGCAGTACTTC. Residues: CASSISWGQTGSYEQYF.

J is TRBJ1-1 and V is TRBV28; D is uncertain. The V gene lost 7 bases and the J gene lost 5 bases, with 11 bases spanning the gap. The CDR3 consists of 12 residues. The germline V gene has CDR1 MDHEN and CDR2 SYDVKM. This CDR3 is CASTSRGTEAFF. CDR3 in DNA: TGTGCCAGCACCTCTCGGGGAACTGAAGCTTTCTTT.

The chain employs TRBV5-6 and TRBJ2-1, with 8 positions matching TRBD1. Per germline, CDR1 SGHDT and CDR2 YYEEEE. Trimming took 2 bases from V and 8 from J; bases not matched to a gene: 6. The CDR3 is 14 amino acids. CDR3 nucleotides: TGTGCCAGCAGCTTCGGGACAGGTCTCGATGAGCAGTTCTTC. Amino acids: CASSFGTGLDEQFF.

The J gene is TRBJ1-4, the V gene TRBV9; 7 positions agree with TRBD1. With V trimmed by 0 bases and J by 1 base, 3 bases remained unmatched. CDR3 length: 16 amino acids. Germline loops: CDR1 SGDLS, CDR2 YYNGEE. CDR3 sequence reads: CASSVARGLTNEKLFF. The DNA for the CDR3 is TGTGCCAGCAGCGTAGCCAGGGGGTTAACTAATGAAAAACTGTTTTTT.

The gene calls are TRBV11-3 and TRBJ2-2, with a tentative D call TRBD1 (6 bases). Trimming removed 5 bases at V and 3 bases at J, with 13 bases between. The CDR3 covers 15 residues. CDR1 SGHNT and CDR2 YENEEA come from the germline V gene. The CDR3: CASSTYRDHTGELFF. The CDR3 nucleotides are TGTGCCAGCAGCACCTACAGGGATCACACCGGGGAGCTGTTTTTT.

The CDR3 region is CASSYLSSGNTIYF. The CDR3 DNA reads as TGTGCCAGCAGTTACTTGAGCTCTGGAAACACCATATATTTT. The chain uses TRBV6-5 and TRBJ1-3; D is unclear. CDR1 and CDR2 (germline): MNHEY, SVGAGI. This CDR3 has 14 residues. The V end was cut by 1 base, the J end by 0 bases, with 4 bases between.